This T cell receptor beta chain was documented in a study of response to subunit inactivated influenza vaccine. TCRdb fed the RT-PCR reads into MiXCR, producing one record per CDR3 protein. The data contain over 400,000 distinct CDR3 sequences, approximately 13% of them seen just once; the ten biggest clones take up over 10%. CDR3 length equals 16 residues. Trimming cost V 6 bases and J 2 bases, with 14 bases left between them. Per the germline V gene, CDR1 is LGHNA and CDR2 is YSLEER. J is TRBJ2-6 and V is TRBV4-3, with a possible D match to TRBD2 (6 bases). The material sequenced was PBMCs from blood, taken roughly 45 days after vaccination. The sequence derives from a man aged 45 to 65 who received an inactivated influenza vaccine. CDR3 in DNA: TGCGCCAGCAGTCGCGGCGGGGTGGCTGGGGCCAACGTCCTGACTTTC. Translating it yields CASSRGGVAGANVLTF.